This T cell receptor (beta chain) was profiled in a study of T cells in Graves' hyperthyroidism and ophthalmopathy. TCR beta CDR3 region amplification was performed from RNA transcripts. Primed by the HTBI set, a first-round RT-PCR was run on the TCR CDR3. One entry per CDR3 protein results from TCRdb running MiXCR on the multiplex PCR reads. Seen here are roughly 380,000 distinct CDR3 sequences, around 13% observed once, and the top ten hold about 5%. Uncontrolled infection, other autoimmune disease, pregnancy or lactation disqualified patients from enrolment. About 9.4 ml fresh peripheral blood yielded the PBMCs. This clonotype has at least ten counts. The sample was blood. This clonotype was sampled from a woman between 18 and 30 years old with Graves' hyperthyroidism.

The CDR3 here is CSASPPTSGGYEQYF. The CDR3 DNA reads TGCAGTGCTAGCCCACCGACTAGCGGGGGCTACGAGCAGTACTTC. The V gene is TRBV20-1, the J gene TRBJ2-7, with TRBD2 matching over 12 bases. Trimming at V came to 3 bases and at J to 3 bases, leaving 6 bases not matched to a gene. The CDR3 is 15 amino acids. Germline CDR1 DFQATT, CDR2 SNEGSKA (reference sequence).